Many counts were recorded for the clone carrying this T cell receptor beta chain. Unique molecular identifiers were used to barcode this TCRbeta library. TCRdb passed the PCR reads through MiXCR, listing each CDR3 protein once. The sample carries 250,000 to 300,000 distinct CDR3 sequences, roughly a tenth recorded once. The data belong to a study of T-cell reconstitution after alpha-beta-depleted transplantation in children. This CDR3 contains 12 residues. V was pared by 2 bases and J by 6 bases, with 8 bases between. CDR1 and CDR2 from the germline V gene are MNHEY and SVGAGI. Specimen: PBMCs, collected before TCRalphabeta/CD19-depleted stem cell transplant. This sequence joins TRBV6-5 and TRBJ2-7; the D gene is possibly TRBD2 (5 bases). The receptor was isolated from a boy in the first two years of life with acute myeloid leukemia, due to receive a stem cell transplant. The CDR3 protein is CASSYPGVEQYF. For the CDR3, the DNA is TGTGCCAGCAGTTACCCCGGGGTCGAGCAGTACTTC.